This T cell receptor (beta chain) was sequenced in a study of shared clonotypes between healthy human individuals. The protocol was immunoSEQ multiplex PCR, while the TCRdb copy is restricted to in-frame clones and leaves out a portion. The sample includes roughly 1 million clones, approximately 68% seen only once; the top ten take nearly 1.5%. Naive CD4+ cells were CD45RA-selected; the remaining cells were memory. This CDR3 region has 14 residues. Trimming left V 6 bases short and J 5 bases short, with 17 bases between. CDR1 and CDR2 (germline): SGHAT, FQDESV (reference sequence). The chain recombines TRBV11-1 with TRBJ2-7; a weak D match, TRBD1 (6 bases). This receptor was obtained from a man between 18 and 35 years old in good health. The sequenced material came from memory CD4+ T cells sorted from blood. Subset specified: CD45RA-negative fraction. CDR3 loop: CASSPDSIVHEQYF. CDR3 DNA: TGTGCCAGCAGTCCGGACAGCATCGTCCACGAGCAGTACTTC.